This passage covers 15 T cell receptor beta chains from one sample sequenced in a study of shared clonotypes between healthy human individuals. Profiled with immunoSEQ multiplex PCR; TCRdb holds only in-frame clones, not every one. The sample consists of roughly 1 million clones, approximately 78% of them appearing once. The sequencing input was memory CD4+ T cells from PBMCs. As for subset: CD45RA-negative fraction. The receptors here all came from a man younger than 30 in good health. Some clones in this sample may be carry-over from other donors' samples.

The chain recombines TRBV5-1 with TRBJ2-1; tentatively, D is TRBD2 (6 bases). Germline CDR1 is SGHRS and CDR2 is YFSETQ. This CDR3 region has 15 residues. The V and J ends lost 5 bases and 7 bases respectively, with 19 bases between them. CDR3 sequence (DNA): TGCGCCAGCAGTCCCCGGGAGCTCCTATCGAATGAGCAGTTCTTC. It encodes CASSPRELLSNEQFF.

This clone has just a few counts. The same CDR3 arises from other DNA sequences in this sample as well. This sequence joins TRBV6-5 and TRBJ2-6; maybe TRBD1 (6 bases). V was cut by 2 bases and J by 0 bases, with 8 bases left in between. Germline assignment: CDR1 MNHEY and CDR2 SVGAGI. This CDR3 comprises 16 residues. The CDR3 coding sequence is TGTGCCAGCAGTTACAGGACAGCCTCTGGGGCCAACGTCCTGACTTTC. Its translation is CASSYRTASGANVLTF.

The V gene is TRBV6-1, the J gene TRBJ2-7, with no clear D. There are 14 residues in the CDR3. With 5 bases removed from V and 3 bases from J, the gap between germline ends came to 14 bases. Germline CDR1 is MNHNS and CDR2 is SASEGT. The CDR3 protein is CASSTSAIYYEQYF. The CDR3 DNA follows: TGTGCCAGCAGTACCTCTGCAATTTACTACGAGCAGTACTTC.

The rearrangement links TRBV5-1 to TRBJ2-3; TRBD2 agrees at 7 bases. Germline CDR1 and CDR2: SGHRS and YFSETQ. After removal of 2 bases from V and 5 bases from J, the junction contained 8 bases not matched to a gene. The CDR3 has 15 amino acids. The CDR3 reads CASSLTGGFGDTQYF. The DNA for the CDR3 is TGCGCCAGCAGCTTAACGGGGGGTTTTGGAGATACGCAGTATTTT.

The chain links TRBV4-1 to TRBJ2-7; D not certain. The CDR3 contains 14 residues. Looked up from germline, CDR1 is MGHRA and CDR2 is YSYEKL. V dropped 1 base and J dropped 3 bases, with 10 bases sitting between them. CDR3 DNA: TGCGCCAGCAGCCAAGGGCGGAGAGGCTACGAGCAGTACTTC. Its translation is CASSQGRRGYEQYF.

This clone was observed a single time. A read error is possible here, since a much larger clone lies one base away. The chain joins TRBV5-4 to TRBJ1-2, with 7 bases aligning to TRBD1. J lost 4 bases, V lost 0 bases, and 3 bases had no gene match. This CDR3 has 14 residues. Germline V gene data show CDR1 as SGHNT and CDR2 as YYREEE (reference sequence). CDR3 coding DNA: TGTGCCAGCAGCTTGGGTCAGGGGGGCTATGGCTACACCTTC. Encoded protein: CASSLGQGGYGYTF.

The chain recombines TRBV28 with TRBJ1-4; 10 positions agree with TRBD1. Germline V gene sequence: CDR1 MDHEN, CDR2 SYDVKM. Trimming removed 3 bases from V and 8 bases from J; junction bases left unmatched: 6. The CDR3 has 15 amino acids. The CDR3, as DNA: TGTGCCAGCAGTTTTGGGGGACAGGGGAGAGAAAAACTGTTTTTT. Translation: CASSFGGQGREKLFF.

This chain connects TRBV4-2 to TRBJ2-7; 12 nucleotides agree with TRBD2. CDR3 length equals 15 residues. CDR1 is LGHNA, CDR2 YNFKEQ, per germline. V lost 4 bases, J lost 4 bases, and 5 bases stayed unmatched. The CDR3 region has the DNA TGTGCCAGCAGCCGAAAGACTAGCGGGAGTTACGAGCAGTACTTC. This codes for CASSRKTSGSYEQYF.

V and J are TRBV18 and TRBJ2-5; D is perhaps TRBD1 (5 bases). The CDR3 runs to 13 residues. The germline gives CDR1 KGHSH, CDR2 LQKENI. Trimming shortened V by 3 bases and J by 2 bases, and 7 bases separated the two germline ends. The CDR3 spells CASSPDTQETQYF. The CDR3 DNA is TGTGCCAGCTCACCGGACACTCAAGAGACCCAGTACTTC. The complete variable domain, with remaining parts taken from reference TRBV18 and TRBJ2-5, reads NAGVMQNPRHLVRRRGQEARLRCSPMKGHSHVYWYRQLPEEGLKFMVYLQKENIIDESGMPKERFSAEFPKEGPSILRIQQVVRGDSAAYFCASSPDTQETQYFGPGTRLLVL.

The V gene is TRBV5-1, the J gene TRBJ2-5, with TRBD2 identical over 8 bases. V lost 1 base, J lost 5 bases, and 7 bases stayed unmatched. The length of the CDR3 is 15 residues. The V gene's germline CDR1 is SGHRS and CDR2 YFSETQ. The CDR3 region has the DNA TGCGCCAGCAGCTTGAGTGCGGGAGGCATGGAGACCCAGTACTTC. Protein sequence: CASSLSAGGMETQYF.

The CDR3 DNA reads TGTGCCAGCAAAGGCAGGTATCAGCCCCAGCATTTT. Translation: CASKGRYQPQHF. The chain recombines TRBV28 with TRBJ1-5; D remains unclear. CDR3 length: 12 amino acids. V was cut by 7 bases and J by 5 bases, with 9 bases left in between. CDR1 is MDHEN and CDR2 is SYDVKM in the germline V gene.

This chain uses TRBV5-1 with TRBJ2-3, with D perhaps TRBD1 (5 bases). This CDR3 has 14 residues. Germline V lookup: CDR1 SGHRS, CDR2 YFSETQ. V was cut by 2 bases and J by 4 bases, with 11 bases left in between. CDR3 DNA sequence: TGCGCCAGCAGCTTCCTAACAGGCCCAGATACGCAGTATTTT. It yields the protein CASSFLTGPDTQYF.

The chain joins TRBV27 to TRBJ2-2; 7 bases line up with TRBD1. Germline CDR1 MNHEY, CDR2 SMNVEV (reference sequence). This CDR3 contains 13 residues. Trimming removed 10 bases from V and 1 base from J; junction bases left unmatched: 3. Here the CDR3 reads CAIRGMNTGELFF. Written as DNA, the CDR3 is TGTGCCATCAGGGGGATGAACACCGGGGAGCTGTTTTTT.

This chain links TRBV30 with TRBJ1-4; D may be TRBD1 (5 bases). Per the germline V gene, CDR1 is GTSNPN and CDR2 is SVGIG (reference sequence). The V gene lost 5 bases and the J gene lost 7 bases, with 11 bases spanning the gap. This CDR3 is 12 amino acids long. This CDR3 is CAWGAGREKLFF. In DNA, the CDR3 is TGTGCCTGGGGGGCAGGGCGTGAAAAACTGTTTTTT.

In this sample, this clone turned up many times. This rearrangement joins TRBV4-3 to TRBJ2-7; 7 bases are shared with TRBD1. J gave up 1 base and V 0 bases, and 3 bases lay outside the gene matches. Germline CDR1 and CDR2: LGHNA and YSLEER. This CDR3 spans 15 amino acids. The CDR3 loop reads CASSQERGPSYEQYF. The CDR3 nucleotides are TGCGCCAGCAGCCAAGAAAGGGGGCCGTCCTACGAGCAGTACTTC.